This T cell receptor (beta chain) was obtained from a study of patients with pleural tuberculosis (dated by TCRdb to about 2014). Sequencing was carried out with an Illumina Genome Analyzer IIx. The public reads were reanalyzed by TCRdb: fastp trimming at Q25, MiXCR alignment, in-frame beta chains only. Rows with a matching CDR3 protein are joined into one entry that keeps the most common DNA and genes. The table for this sample lists tens of thousands of distinct CDR3 sequences; around 7% of them were counted only once. About a sixth of the sample belongs to the ten largest clones. In this sample, this clonotype turned up a few times. Its antigen has not been determined. No base qualities exist here, and no much larger clone lies one base off it. Per the germline V gene (reference sequence), SGHNT is the CDR1 and YYREEE is the CDR2. V and J lose 0 bases and 1 base, and a span of 5 bases separates them. The CDR3 spans 13 residues, from the cysteine through the phenylalanine. Only the CDR3 part of the read is kept: 39 bases, read in frame from the first base.

The sequence came from a human donor with pleural tuberculosis. The V and J segments used are TRBV5-4 and TRBJ2-7, with the D gene uncertain. The DNA sequence reads TGTGCCAGCAGCTTGGCCTTTTCCTACGAGCAGTACTTC. Translation gives CASSLAFSYEQYF.